The 2 T cell receptor beta chains reported below all come from one sample, sequenced in a study of CD8 T cells in Susac syndrome. cDNA came from around 0.5 to 1 ug RNA primed by random hexamers. TCRdb passed the immunoSEQ multiplex PCR reads through MiXCR, listing each CDR3 protein once. Of roughly 130,000 distinct CDR3 sequences in the sample, over 95% were seen once. The specimen sequenced was CD4+ T cells from PBMCs. These receptors all stem from a human donor with Susac syndrome.

The gene calls are TRBV29-1 and TRBJ2-3, with no clear D. This CDR3 contains 11 residues. Trimming stripped 6 bases from V and 6 bases from J, with 10 bases between. From germline, CDR1 is SQVTM and CDR2 ANQGSEA. CDR3 amino acids: CSVRMGDTQYF. The CDR3 region has the DNA TGCAGCGTCAGAATGGGGGATACGCAGTATTTT.

The rearrangement joins TRBV20-1 to TRBJ2-7, with 10 bases identical to TRBD2. CDR1 is DFQATT, CDR2 SNEGSKA, per germline (reference sequence). After removal of 3 bases from V and 7 bases from J, the junction contained 9 bases not matched to a gene. The CDR3 is 14 residues long. In DNA, the CDR3 is TGCAGTGCTAGTGGACTAGCGGCCTTGAGAGAGCAGTACTTC. This gives the protein CSASGLAALREQYF.